Only a few counts were recorded for the clone carrying this T cell receptor beta chain. No antigen is known for it. The data derive from a study of CD8+ T cells in alopecia areata. Study-wide context: Tofacitinib dosing lasted 6 to 18 months, which was then followed by 6 months off drug. Study observations and caveats: Especially in alopecia totalis/universalis, lesional scalp showed greater clonality than normal scalp did.

V lost 0 bases and J lost 0, with 13 bases in between. CDR1 SGHRS and CDR2 YFSETQ come from the germline V gene. There are 16 residues in the CDR3. Specified treatment: oral pan-JAK inhibitor, 5-10 mg twice daily. Reverse transcription of extracted RNA yielded cDNA, which provided the sequencing template. Clones were sequenced by immunoSEQ multiplex PCR, and TCRdb holds only the in-frame ones, with some missing. The sample holds about 260,000 clones; 60% are singletons and the top ten take roughly 0.88%. This chain uses TRBV5-1 with TRBJ2-7; no clear D gene. The sample here was CD4+ T cells sorted from blood, taken at roughly week 53, from a patient treated with tofacitinib. The receptor comes from a human donor with alopecia areata. CDR3 residues: CASSLDAVGSSYEQYF. The CDR3 region has the DNA TGCGCCAGCAGCTTGGATGCGGTGGGAAGCTCCTACGAGCAGTACTTC. The complete variable domain, with remaining parts taken from reference TRBV5-1 and TRBJ2-7, reads KAGVTQTPRYLIKTRGQQVTLSCSPISGHRSVSWYQQTPGQGLQFLFEYFSETQRNKGNFPGRFSGRQFSNSRSEMNVSTLELGDSALYLCASSLDAVGSSYEQYFGPGTRLTVT.